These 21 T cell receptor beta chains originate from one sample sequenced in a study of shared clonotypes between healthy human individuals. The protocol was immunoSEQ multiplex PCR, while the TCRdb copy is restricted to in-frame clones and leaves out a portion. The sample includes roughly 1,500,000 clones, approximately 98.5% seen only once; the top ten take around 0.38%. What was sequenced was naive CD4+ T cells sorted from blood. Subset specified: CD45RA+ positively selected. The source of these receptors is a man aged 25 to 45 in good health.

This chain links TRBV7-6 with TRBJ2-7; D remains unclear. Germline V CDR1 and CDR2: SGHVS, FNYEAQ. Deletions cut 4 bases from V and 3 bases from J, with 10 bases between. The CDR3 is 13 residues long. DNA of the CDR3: TGTGCCAGCAGCTCCCCCCCCGGCTACGAGCAGTACTTC. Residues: CASSSPPGYEQYF.

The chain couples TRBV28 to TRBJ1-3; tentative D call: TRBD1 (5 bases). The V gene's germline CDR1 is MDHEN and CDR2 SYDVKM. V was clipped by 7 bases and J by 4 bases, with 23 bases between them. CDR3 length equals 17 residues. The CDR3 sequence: CASNSLLRWEGGNTIYF. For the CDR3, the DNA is TGTGCCAGCAATTCTTTACTTCGATGGGAGGGGGGAAACACCATATATTTT.

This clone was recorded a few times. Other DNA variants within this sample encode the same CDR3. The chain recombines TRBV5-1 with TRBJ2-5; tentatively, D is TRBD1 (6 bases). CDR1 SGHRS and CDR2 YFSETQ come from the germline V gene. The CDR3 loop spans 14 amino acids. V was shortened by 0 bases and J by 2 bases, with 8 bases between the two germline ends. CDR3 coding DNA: TGCGCCAGCAGCTTGGCCGGGACACAAGAGACCCAGTACTTC. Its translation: CASSLAGTQETQYF.

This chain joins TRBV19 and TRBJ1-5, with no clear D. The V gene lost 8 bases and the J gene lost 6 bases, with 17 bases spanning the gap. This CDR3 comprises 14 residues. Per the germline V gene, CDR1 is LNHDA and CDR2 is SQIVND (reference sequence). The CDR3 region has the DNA TGTGCCAGTGGAAGGCGGGATCGGAGTCAGCCCCAGCATTTT. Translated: CASGRRDRSQPQHF.

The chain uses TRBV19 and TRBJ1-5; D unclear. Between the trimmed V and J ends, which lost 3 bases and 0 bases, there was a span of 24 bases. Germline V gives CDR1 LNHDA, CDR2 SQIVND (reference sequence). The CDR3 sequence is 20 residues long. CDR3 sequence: CASSIGRAPRGLYSNQPQHF. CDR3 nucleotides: TGTGCCAGTAGTATCGGCCGGGCCCCCCGCGGTCTTTATAGCAATCAGCCCCAGCATTTT.

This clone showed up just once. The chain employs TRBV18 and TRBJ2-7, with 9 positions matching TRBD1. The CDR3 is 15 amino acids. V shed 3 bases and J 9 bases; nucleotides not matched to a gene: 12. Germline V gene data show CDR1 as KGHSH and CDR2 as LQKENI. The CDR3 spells CASSPAGTGSSGQYF. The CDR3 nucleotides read TGTGCCAGCTCACCCGCCGGGACAGGGTCAAGCGGGCAGTACTTC.

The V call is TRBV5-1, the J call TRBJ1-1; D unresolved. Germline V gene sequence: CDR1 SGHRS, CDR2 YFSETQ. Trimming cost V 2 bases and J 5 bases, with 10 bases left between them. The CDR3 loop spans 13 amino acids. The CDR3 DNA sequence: TGCGCCAGCAGCTTCAATGACGGGACTGAAGCTTTCTTT. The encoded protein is CASSFNDGTEAFF.

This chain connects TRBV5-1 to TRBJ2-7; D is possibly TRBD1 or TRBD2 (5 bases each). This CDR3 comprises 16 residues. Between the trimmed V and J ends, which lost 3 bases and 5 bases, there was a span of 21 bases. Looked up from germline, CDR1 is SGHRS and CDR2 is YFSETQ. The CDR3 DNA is TGCGCCAGCAGCTCTGCCCGGGACCAGATTTTACACGAGCAGTACTTC. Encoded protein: CASSSARDQILHEQYF.

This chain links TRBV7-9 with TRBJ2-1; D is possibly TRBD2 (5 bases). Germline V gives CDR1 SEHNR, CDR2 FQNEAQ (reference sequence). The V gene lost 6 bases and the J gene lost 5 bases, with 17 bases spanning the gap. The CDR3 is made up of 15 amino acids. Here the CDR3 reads CASSPTRGKNNEQFF. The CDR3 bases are TGTGCCAGCAGTCCGACGAGAGGGAAAAACAATGAGCAGTTCTTC.

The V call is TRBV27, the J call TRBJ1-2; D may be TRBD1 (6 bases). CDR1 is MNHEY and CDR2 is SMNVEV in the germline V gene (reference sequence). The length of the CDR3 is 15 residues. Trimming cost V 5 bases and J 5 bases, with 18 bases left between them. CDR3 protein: CASSRIGGSDYGYTF. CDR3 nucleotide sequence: TGTGCCAGCAGTCGAATCGGGGGCAGCGATTATGGCTACACCTTC.

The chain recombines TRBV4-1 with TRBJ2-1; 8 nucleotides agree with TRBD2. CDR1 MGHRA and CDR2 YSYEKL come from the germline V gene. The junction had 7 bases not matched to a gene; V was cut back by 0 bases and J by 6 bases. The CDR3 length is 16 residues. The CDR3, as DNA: TGCGCCAGCAGCCAAGAGCGGAACGGGAGGGGCAATGAGCAGTTCTTC. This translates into CASSQERNGRGNEQFF.

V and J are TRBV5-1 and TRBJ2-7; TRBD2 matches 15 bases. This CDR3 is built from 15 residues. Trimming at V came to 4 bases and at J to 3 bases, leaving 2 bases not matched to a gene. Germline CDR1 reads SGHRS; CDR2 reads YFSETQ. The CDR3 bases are TGCGCCAGCAGCGGGACTAGCGGGGGGTTCTACGAGCAGTACTTC. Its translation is CASSGTSGGFYEQYF.

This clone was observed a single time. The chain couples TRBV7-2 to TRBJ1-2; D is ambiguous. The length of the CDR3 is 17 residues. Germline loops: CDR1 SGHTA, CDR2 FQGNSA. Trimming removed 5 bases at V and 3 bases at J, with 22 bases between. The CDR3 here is CASSPLTSLWGDYGYTF. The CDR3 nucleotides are TGTGCCAGCAGCCCACTCACCTCTTTATGGGGTGACTATGGCTACACCTTC. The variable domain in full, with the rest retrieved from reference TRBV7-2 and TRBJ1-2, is GAGVSQSPSNKVTEKGKDVELRCDPISGHTALYWYRQSLGQGLEFLIYFQGNSAPDKSGLPSDRFSAERTGGSVSTLTIQRTQQEDSAVYLCASSPLTSLWGDYGYTFGSGTRLTVV.

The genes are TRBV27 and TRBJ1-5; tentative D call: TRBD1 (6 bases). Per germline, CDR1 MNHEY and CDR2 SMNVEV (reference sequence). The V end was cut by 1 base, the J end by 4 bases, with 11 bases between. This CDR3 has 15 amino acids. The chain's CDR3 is CASSLFADSNQPQHF. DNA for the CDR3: TGTGCCAGCAGTTTATTTGCGGACAGTAATCAGCCCCAGCATTTT.

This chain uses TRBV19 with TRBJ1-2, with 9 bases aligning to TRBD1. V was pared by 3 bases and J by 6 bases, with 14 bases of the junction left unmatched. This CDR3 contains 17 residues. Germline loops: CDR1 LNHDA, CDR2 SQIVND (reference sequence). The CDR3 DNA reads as TGTGCCAGTAGTATGCTCCCGGGACAGGGAGCCTCAAATGGCTACACCTTC. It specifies CASSMLPGQGASNGYTF. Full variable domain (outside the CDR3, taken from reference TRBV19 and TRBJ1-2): DGGITQSPKYLFRKEGQNVTLSCEQNLNHDAMYWYRQDPGQGLRLIYYSQIVNDFQKGDIAEGYSVSREKKESFPLTVTSAQKNPTAFYLCASSMLPGQGASNGYTFGSGTRLTVV.

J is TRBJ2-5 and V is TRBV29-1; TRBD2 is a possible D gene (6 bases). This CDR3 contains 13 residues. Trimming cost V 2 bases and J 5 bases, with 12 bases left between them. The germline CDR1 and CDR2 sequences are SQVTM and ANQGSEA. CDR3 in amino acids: CSVETPGRETQYF. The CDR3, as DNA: TGCAGCGTTGAAACCCCGGGGAGGGAGACCCAGTACTTC.

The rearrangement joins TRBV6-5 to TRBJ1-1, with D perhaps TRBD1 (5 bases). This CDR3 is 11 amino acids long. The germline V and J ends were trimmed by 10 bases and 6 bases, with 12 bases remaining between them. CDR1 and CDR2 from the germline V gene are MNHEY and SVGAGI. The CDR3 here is CATSGPPEAFF. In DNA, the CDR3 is TGTGCCACCTCAGGGCCCCCTGAAGCTTTCTTT.

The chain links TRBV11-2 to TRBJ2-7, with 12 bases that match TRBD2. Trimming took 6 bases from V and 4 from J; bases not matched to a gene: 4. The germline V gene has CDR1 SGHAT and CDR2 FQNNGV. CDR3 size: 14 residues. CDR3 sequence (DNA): TGTGCCAGCAGGAGACTAGCGGGGGAGTACGAGCAGTACTTC. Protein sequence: CASRRLAGEYEQYF.

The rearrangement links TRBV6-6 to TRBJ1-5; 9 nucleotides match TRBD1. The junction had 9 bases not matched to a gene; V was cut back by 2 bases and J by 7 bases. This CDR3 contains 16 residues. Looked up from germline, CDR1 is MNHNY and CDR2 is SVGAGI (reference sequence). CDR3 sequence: CASSYLGTGMGQPQHF. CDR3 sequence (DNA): TGTGCCAGCAGTTACCTCGGGACAGGGATGGGCCAGCCCCAGCATTTT.

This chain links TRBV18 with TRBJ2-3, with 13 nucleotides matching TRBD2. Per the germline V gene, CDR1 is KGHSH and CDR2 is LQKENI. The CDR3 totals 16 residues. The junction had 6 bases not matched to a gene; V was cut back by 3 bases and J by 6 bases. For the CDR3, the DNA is TGTGCCAGCTCACCGCTCCCGGGACTAGCGGGGGATACGCAGTATTTT. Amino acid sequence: CASSPLPGLAGDTQYF.

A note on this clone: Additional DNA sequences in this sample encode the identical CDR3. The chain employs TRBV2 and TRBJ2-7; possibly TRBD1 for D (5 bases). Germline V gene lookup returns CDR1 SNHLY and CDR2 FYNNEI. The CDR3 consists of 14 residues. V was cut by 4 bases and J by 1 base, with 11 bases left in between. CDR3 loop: CASSGQGPSYEQYF. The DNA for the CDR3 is TGTGCCAGCAGTGGGCAGGGCCCTTCCTACGAGCAGTACTTC.